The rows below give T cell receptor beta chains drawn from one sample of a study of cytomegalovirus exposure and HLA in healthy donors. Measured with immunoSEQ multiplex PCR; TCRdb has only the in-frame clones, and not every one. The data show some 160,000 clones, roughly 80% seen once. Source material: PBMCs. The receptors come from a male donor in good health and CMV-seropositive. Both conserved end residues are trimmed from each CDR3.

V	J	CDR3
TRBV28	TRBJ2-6	ASSLWARQPSRGANVLT
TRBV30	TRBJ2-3	AWSLRPDTQY
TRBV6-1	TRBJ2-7	ASSDRDTSFSYEQY
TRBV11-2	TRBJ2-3	ASSRLGLAGGSSTDTQY
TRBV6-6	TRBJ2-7	ASSRLQLYEQY
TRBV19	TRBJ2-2	ASRTTQGAIGELF
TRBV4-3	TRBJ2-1	ASSPLKGGGYNEQF
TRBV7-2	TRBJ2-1	AGGPGGYNEQF
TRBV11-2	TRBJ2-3	ASSPGASGVDTQY
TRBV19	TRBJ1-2	ASSRGQGTGYT
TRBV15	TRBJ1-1	ATSRPRQGTEAF
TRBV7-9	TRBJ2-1	ASSWDGQGFNNEQF
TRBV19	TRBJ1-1	ASSSDRGPGAEAF
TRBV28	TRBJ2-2	ASSLRTGKVAGELF
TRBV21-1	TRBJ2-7	ASSKGQGTISGPKPYEQY
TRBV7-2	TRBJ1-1	ASSLVAGANTEAF
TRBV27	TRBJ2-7	ASRIAGGRATERSYEQY
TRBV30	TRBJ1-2	AGGPSYGYT
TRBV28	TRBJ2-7	ASSLPGLAIHEQY
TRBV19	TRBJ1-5	ASSSTGGGNQPQH
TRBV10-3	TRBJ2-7	AISEETSGWYEQY
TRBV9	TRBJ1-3	ASSPRRDSSGGGEAGNTIY
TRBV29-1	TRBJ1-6	SVGDSMGSPLH
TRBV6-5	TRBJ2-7	ASSTRTGGRYEQY
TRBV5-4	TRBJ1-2	ASSLVGGYGYT
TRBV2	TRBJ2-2	ASLAGGTGELF
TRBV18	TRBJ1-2	ASSEQGAAAAGYT
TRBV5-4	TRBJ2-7	ASSRQGGGEQY
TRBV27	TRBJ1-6	ASSLKGSSYNSPLH
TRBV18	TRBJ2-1	ASSPGTGGGNEQF
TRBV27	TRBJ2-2	ASSSIVLHGELF
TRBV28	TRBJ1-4	ASLEGATNEKLF
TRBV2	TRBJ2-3	ASSDLLAAGGDTQY
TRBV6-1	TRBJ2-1	ASSAAVPSGRQF
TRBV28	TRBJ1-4	ASSRAGYGLF
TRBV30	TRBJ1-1	AWAGTDSEAF
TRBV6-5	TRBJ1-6	ASSYSGTGGSPLH
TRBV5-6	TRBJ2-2	ASSLRVTTTGELF
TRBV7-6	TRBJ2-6	ASSREGLGANVLT
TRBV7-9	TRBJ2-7	ASSQDRGRNEQY
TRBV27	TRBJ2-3	ASSFRSSDTQY
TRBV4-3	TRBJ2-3	ASSQDLGTDTQY
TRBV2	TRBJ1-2	ASRRESYGYT
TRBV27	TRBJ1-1	ASLSEIGMNTEAF
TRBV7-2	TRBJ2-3	ASSPPGLAGLKLQDTQY
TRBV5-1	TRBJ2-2	ASSYPQGYTGELF
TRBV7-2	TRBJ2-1	ASSFTSGRSDEQF
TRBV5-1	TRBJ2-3	ASSALPAEQVSTDTQY